This T cell receptor beta chain was recorded in a study of T cell repertoires in cytomegalovirus infection. Study-wide results and caveats: The response measured ex vivo was dominated by TCR beta clonotypes (HLA-C-restricted and CMV-specific). Pooled public TCR beta family frequency picked out CMV carriers with the relevant HLA.

11 amino acids form the CDR3, both terminal residues included. The germline V gene encodes CDR1 MNHNS and CDR2 SASEGT. TCRdb re-called the reads with MiXCR, one entry per CDR3 protein. The sample lists around 450,000 distinct CDR3 sequences; 30% to 40% were seen once. In its sample, this clonotype was seen many times. Its specificity is not known. The final CDR3 position lacks the conserved phenylalanine or tryptophan, pointing to a likely read error. The DNA is left out, because the CDR3 cannot be placed on it with certainty; the CDR3 is given as TCRdb lists it. What was sequenced was PBMCs. The genes are TRBV6-1 and TRBJ2-5; TRBD2 reflects the table's D call only, with no check against the DNA. The TCR was taken from a human donor in good health (CMV status not recorded). Some clones in this sample may be carry-over from other donors' samples. The CDR3 loop reads CASSLGLVKSL.